This T cell receptor beta chain was obtained from a study of molecular identifiers for immune sequencing clone quantification. This clonotype was picked up many times. TCRdb reprocessed the PCR reads via MiXCR and lists one record per CDR3 protein. The sample includes some 320,000 distinct CDR3 sequences, 20% to 25% of them seen just once. This TCR came from a human donor in good health. Some libraries in this study had Jurkat cell RNA spiked in. The sequencing input was naive CD8+ T cells from blood, with Jurkat cell RNA spiked in. Subset reported: FACS-sorted CD8+CD4-CCR7+CD45RA+ naive T cells.

The CDR3 region has the DNA TGTGCCAGCAGTTTACCGGGAGGGGGCAGCTCCTACGAGCAGTACTTC. Translated: CASSLPGGGSSYEQYF. The chain carries TRBV28 and TRBJ2-7; tentatively, D is TRBD2 (8 bases). This CDR3 is 16 amino acids long. The V and J ends lost 2 bases and 0 bases respectively, with 14 bases between them. Looked up from germline, CDR1 is MDHEN and CDR2 is SYDVKM.